Presented here are 14 T cell receptor beta chains from one specimen sequenced in a study of blood T cell repertoires in COVID-19. Data came from immunoSEQ multiplex PCR; TCRdb stores just in-frame clones and leaves some out. The data contain approximately 250,000 clones, 80% to 90% of them singletons. Source material: peripheral blood. The source is a man aged 55 to 69 with acute or convalescent COVID-19.

V usage is TRBV6-2 or TRBV6-3 and J usage is TRBJ2-5; a possible D gene is TRBD2 (6 bases). CDR1 is MNHEY, CDR2 SVGEGT, per germline. CDR3 length: 16 amino acids. V lost 5 bases, J lost 4 bases, and 20 bases lay in between. The CDR3 protein is CASSITTSGRRETQYF. The CDR3, as DNA: TGTGCCAGCAGTATCACTACCTCAGGGAGGAGAGAGACCCAGTACTTC.

The V and J genes are TRBV3-1 (or the pseudogene TRBV3-2) and TRBJ2-2, with 10 positions matching TRBD1. The CDR3 is made up of 16 amino acids. V dropped 4 bases and J dropped 5; count of bases not matched to a gene: 7. CDR1 is LGHDT and CDR2 is YNNKEL in the germline V gene (reference sequence). The CDR3 DNA is TGTGCCAGCAGCCCGACAGGGGGCGCCGGGACCGGGGAGCTGTTTTTT. Translated: CASSPTGGAGTGELFF.

The CDR3 bases are TGCGCCAGCAGCGAACAGAGTCGCACAGATACGCAGTATTTT. Its protein product is CASSEQSRTDTQYF. This sequence joins TRBV5-1 and TRBJ2-3, with unresolved D. Trimming took 4 bases from V and 1 from J, leaving 10 bases between them. This CDR3 has 14 amino acids. CDR1 is SGHRS, CDR2 YFSETQ, per germline.

This clone has only a few counts. The J gene is TRBJ2-1, the V gene TRBV7-9; tentatively, D is TRBD1 (5 bases). V was cut by 1 base and J by 7 bases, with 11 bases left in between. Germline CDR1 and CDR2: SEHNR and FQNEAQ (reference sequence). The CDR3 loop spans 14 amino acids. CDR3 protein: CASSLVGAGNEQFF. CDR3 DNA: TGTGCCAGCAGCTTAGTTGGGGCAGGTAATGAGCAGTTCTTC.

The chain combines TRBV11-2 with TRBJ1-4, with unresolved D. The CDR3 loop spans 14 amino acids. Deletions cut 5 bases from V and 8 bases from J, with 15 bases between. The V gene's germline CDR1 is SGHAT and CDR2 FQNNGV. The chain's CDR3 is CASSQEWAGEKLFF. The CDR3 DNA reads as TGTGCCAGCAGCCAAGAATGGGCGGGAGAAAAACTGTTTTTT.

The V and J genes are TRBV7-8 and TRBJ2-1, with 9 positions matching TRBD2. The V and J ends lost 1 base and 8 bases, in that order; junction bases with no gene match: 18. The germline gives CDR1 SGHVS, CDR2 FQNEAQ. This CDR3 spans 19 amino acids. For the CDR3, the DNA is TGTGCCAGCAGCTTAGATCGGCAGGGTGGCGGGAGGGCCATCGATGAGCAGTTCTTC. It encodes CASSLDRQGGGRAIDEQFF.

The chain has TRBV7-9 and TRBJ2-7; maybe TRBD2 (6 bases). The CDR3 length is 14 residues. Germline lookup yields CDR1 SEHNR and CDR2 FQNEAQ (reference sequence). V was cut by 0 bases and J by 2 bases, with 8 bases left in between. The CDR3 DNA is TGTGCCAGCAGCTTAGCGCTAGCGCCCTACGAGCAGTACTTC. Its translation is CASSLALAPYEQYF.

This clone came up a few times. The chain carries TRBV5-1 and TRBJ1-1; 7 bases agree with TRBD1. V lost 5 bases, J lost 1 base, and 11 bases stayed unmatched. The CDR3 contains 16 residues. Germline CDR1 is SGHRS and CDR2 is YFSETQ. The chain's CDR3 is CASRAAQGRANTEAFF. The CDR3 bases are TGCGCCAGCAGAGCGGCACAGGGGCGGGCGAACACTGAAGCTTTCTTT.

The chain employs TRBV19 and TRBJ1-5, with D hard to call. The ends were cut back, 1 base at V and 3 bases at J, with 10 bases in the middle. This CDR3 spans 15 amino acids. Germline CDR1 is LNHDA and CDR2 is SQIVND (reference sequence). For the CDR3, the DNA is TGTGCCAGTAGTATAGTTCGGGGAACCAATCAGCCCCAGCATTTT. Protein: CASSIVRGTNQPQHF.

This chain connects TRBV6-2 or TRBV6-3 to TRBJ2-2, with 7 positions matching TRBD2. Losses at the gene ends were 2 bases for V and 4 bases for J; bases not matched to a gene: 4. The CDR3 is 15 amino acids. The germline gives CDR1 MNHEY, CDR2 SVGEGT. The DNA for the CDR3 is TGTGCCAGCAGTTACGGCGGGAGTGGCACCGGGGAGCTGTTTTTT. Protein: CASSYGGSGTGELFF.

The chain uses TRBV5-1 and TRBJ1-1; 8 bases are shared with TRBD1. J was trimmed by 5 bases and V by 4 bases; bases with no gene match: 10. Germline CDR1 and CDR2: SGHRS and YFSETQ. There are 15 residues in the CDR3. The CDR3 spells CASSPRGLRGTEAFF. For the CDR3, the DNA is TGCGCCAGCAGCCCCAGGGGGCTCCGGGGGACTGAAGCTTTCTTT.

This clone was seen a single time. The genes are TRBV10-3 and TRBJ1-2; 8 bases fit TRBD1. This CDR3 has 14 residues. CDR1 ENHRY and CDR2 SYGVKD come from the germline V gene. The ends lost 5 bases at V and 6 bases at J; junction bases unmatched: 8. CDR3 bases: TGTGCCATCAGTCCCTCGGACAGGGTCGATGGCTACACCTTC. Amino acid sequence: CAISPSDRVDGYTF.

V is TRBV5-4 and J is TRBJ2-7; the match to TRBD2 covers 8 bases. Germline CDR1 and CDR2: SGHNT and YYREEE (reference sequence). Unmatched junction bases numbered 9, after V lost 4 bases and J lost 6 bases. The CDR3 consists of 14 residues. In DNA, the CDR3 is TGTGCCAGCAGCCCCGGCGGGGCGGGGGGCGAGCAGTACTTC. This codes for CASSPGGAGGEQYF.

The CDR3 protein is CASSGPRYEQYF. CDR3 DNA sequence: TGTGCCAGCAGCGGTCCCCGCTACGAGCAGTACTTC. The chain combines TRBV9 with TRBJ2-7; no firm D call. Trimming cost V 3 bases and J 3 bases, with 7 bases left between them. The CDR3 is made up of 12 amino acids. CDR1 and CDR2 (germline): SGDLS, YYNGEE.